This TCR beta chain was found in a study of prognosis after radiotherapy for stage I lung cancer. The CDR3 loop spans 16 amino acids. The V and J ends lost 0 bases and 0 bases, in that order; junction bases with no gene match: 4. CDR1 and CDR2 from the germline V gene are GTSNPN and SVGIG (reference sequence). Using two-round multiplex PCR, the authors amplified TCR beta CDR3 from genomic DNA. TRBV and TRBJ genes each had their own specific primers in first-round PCR. TCRdb redid the calling of the multiplex PCR reads with MiXCR, one entry per CDR3 protein. Of 30,000 or so distinct CDR3 sequences listed, 25% to 40% were seen once; the top ten hold roughly a third.

The rearrangement joins TRBV30 to TRBJ1-4; 7 nucleotides align to TRBD1. The receptor was derived from a donor over 45 with non-small cell lung cancer. The material sequenced was PBMCs, taken before or after stereotactic body radiation therapy (not recorded which). The CDR3 DNA reads TGTGCCTGGAGTGTACAGGGGACCGCAACTAATGAAAAACTGTTTTTT. Translation gives CAWSVQGTATNEKLFF. Together with reference TRBV30 and TRBJ1-4, the CDR3 gives the full variable domain: SQTIHQWPATLVQPVGSPLSLECTVEGTSNPNLYWYRQAAGRGLQLLFYSVGIGQISSEVPQNLSASRPQDRQFILSSKKLLLSDSGFYLCAWSVQGTATNEKLFFGSGTQLSVL.